Listed here is a single T cell receptor beta chain. Its specificity is unknown. Indicated time point: cycle 4 day 1 (C4D1), after 5 to 7 weeks of nivolumab. All the patients suffered relapse after autologous stem cell transplantation, and brentuximab vedotin exposure differed. Magnetic negative selection served to purify CD4+ T cells out of PBMCs that had been thawed. The CDR3 is 16 amino acids. V shed 7 bases and J shed 6 bases, with 21 bases lying between them. CDR1 is SEHNR, CDR2 FQNEAQ, per germline (reference sequence). Some clones are missing from TCRdb's copy, which holds only in-frame ones; the method was immunoSEQ multiplex PCR. Of 30,000 or so clones in the sample, roughly 80% were seen once. The record originates from a study of PD-1 blockade in classical Hodgkin lymphoma. Study background: Intravenous nivolumab at 3 mg/kg was given to patients every 2 weeks.

Findings and caveats of the study: Whatever underlies the repertoire differences (possibly disease activity or prior therapy) remains undefined. By cycle point C4D1, TCR diversity had risen significantly in CD4+ cells (but not CD8+ cells).

The material was CD4+ T cells from blood, obtained before the fourth cycle of nivolumab. This chain uses TRBV7-9 with TRBJ2-2; TRBD1 or TRBD2 may be the D gene (6 bases each). The receptor's source is a human donor with classical Hodgkin lymphoma. The CDR3 region has the DNA TGTGCCAGCAACACCCGGGGGTTACAGGGCGCCGGGGAGCTGTTTTTT. Protein: CASNTRGLQGAGELFF. Full variable domain (missing parts from reference TRBV7-9 and TRBJ2-2): DTGVSQNPRHKITKRGQNVTFRCDPISEHNRLYWYRQTLGQGPEFLTYFQNEAQLEKSRLLSDRFSAERPKGSFSTLEIQRTEQGDSAMYLCASNTRGLQGAGELFFGEGSRLTVL.